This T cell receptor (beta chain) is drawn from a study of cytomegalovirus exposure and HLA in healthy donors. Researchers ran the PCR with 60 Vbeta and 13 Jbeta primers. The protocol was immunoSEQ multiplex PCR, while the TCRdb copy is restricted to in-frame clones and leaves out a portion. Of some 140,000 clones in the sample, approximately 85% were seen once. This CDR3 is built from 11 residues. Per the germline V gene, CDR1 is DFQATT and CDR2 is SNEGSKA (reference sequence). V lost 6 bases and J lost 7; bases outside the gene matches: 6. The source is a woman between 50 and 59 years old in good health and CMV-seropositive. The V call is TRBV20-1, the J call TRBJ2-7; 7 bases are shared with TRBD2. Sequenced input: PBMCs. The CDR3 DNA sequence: TGCAGTGCCTCCCGGACTAGAGAGCAGTACTTC. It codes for CSASRTREQYF.